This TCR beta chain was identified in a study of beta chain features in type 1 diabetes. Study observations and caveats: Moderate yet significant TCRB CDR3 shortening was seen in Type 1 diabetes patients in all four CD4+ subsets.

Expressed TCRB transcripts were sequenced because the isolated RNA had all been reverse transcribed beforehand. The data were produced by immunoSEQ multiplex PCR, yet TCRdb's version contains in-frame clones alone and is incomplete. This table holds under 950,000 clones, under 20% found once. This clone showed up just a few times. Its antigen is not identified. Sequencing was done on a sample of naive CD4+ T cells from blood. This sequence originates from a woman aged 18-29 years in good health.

The CDR3 sequence is CASSQDPGHQPQHF. The DNA of the CDR3 is TGTGCCAGCAGCCAAGACCCAGGGCATCAGCCCCAGCATTTT. This chain joins TRBV4-2 and TRBJ1-5; a possible D gene is TRBD1 (5 bases). V was shortened by 0 bases and J by 5 bases, with 8 bases between the two germline ends. CDR3 length: 14 amino acids. The germline V gene encodes CDR1 LGHNA and CDR2 YNFKEQ.